The next 10 T cell receptor beta chains were all read from a single sample in a study of cytomegalovirus exposure and HLA in healthy donors. The PCR used 60 Vbeta and 13 Jbeta primers. Assay used: immunoSEQ multiplex PCR; TCRdb lists only in-frame clones, some missing. The profile covers over 150,000 clones, with around 73% appearing a single time and under 7% taken by the ten largest. The sequenced material came from PBMCs. Source of these receptors: a woman younger than 30 in good health and CMV-seropositive.

J is TRBJ1-1 and V is TRBV18; D possibly corresponds to TRBD1 (6 bases). Trimming pared 8 bases from V and 5 bases from J, leaving 18 bases between. CDR1 is KGHSH and CDR2 is LQKENI in the germline V gene. The CDR3 has 14 residues. CDR3 in amino acids: CASVTGQRGTEAFF. The CDR3 coding sequence is TGTGCCAGCGTGACAGGTCAAAGAGGGACTGAAGCTTTCTTT.

The V and J genes are TRBV13 and TRBJ2-4; 10 bases match TRBD1. V was pared by 3 bases and J by 1 base, with 9 bases of the junction left unmatched. The CDR3 runs to 18 residues. Germline CDR1 PRHDT, CDR2 FYEKMQ (reference sequence). The CDR3 loop is CASSLTGGRFSAKNIQYF. DNA for the CDR3: TGTGCCAGCAGCTTGACAGGGGGCCGGTTTTCTGCCAAAAACATTCAGTACTTC.

The CDR3, as DNA: TGTGCCAGCAGCGTAGACCCGAGCTCCTACAATGAGCAGTTCTTC. Translating gives CASSVDPSSYNEQFF. The chain has TRBV9 and TRBJ2-1; D is unclear. V shed 0 bases and J shed 0 bases, with 7 bases lying between them. This CDR3 contains 15 residues. Germline V gene sequence: CDR1 SGDLS, CDR2 YYNGEE.

The chain recombines TRBV19 with TRBJ2-3, with 10 bases that match TRBD2. Germline-derived CDR1 and CDR2 are LNHDA and SQIVND (reference sequence). The CDR3 is 17 amino acids. Trimming removed 1 base from V and 3 bases from J; junction bases left unmatched: 7. The chain's CDR3 is CASSIGHPGLATDTQYF. The CDR3 nucleotides are TGTGCCAGTAGTATAGGGCACCCGGGACTAGCGACAGATACGCAGTATTTT.

The rearrangement links TRBV7-3 to TRBJ2-3; D is undetermined. Germline CDR1 and CDR2: SGHTA and FQGTGA. Trimming cost V 6 bases and J 2 bases, with 9 bases left between them. This CDR3 region has 13 residues. The CDR3 coding sequence is TGTGCCAGCAGTTCACAGCCCACAGATACGCAGTATTTT. This translates into CASSSQPTDTQYF. Supplemented by reference TRBV7-3 and TRBJ2-3, the full variable domain reads GAGVSQTPSNKVTEKGKYVELRCDPISGHTALYWYRQSLGQGPEFLIYFQGTGAADDSGLPNDRFFAVRPEGSVSTLKIQRTERGDSAVYLCASSSQPTDTQYFGPGTRLTVL.

In its sample, this clone was seen a few times. V is TRBV5-6 and J is TRBJ2-7, with D possibly being TRBD2 (6 bases). V lost 0 bases and J 6 bases, leaving 13 bases between the germline ends. The CDR3 extends over 14 amino acids. The V gene's germline CDR1 is SGHDT and CDR2 YYEEEE. The CDR3 nucleotides are TGTGCCAGCAGCTTGGGGACTATGGGGGGCGAGCAGTACTTC. Encoded protein: CASSLGTMGGEQYF. The variable domain in full, with the rest retrieved from reference TRBV5-6 and TRBJ2-7, is DAGVTQSPTHLIKTRGQQVTLRCSPKSGHDTVSWYQQALGQGPQFIFQYYEEEERQRGNFPDRFSGHQFPNYSSELNVNALLLGDSALYLCASSLGTMGGEQYFGPGTRLTVT.

V usage is TRBV9 and J usage is TRBJ2-3; 10 bases map to TRBD1. The CDR3 spans 15 residues. The ends lost 5 bases at V and 4 bases at J; junction bases unmatched: 7. Germline V gives CDR1 SGDLS, CDR2 YYNGEE. Here the CDR3 reads CASSSRGTGADTQYF. The CDR3 DNA is TGTGCCAGCAGTTCCAGAGGGACAGGGGCAGATACGCAGTATTTT.

This chain uses TRBV13 with TRBJ2-2, with 8 bases identical to TRBD1. The CDR3 contains 16 residues. CDR1 PRHDT and CDR2 FYEKMQ come from the germline V gene (reference sequence). Losses at the gene ends were 4 bases for V and 3 bases for J; bases not matched to a gene: 7. CDR3 DNA: TGTGCCAGCAGCTCGGCAGGGGGCCCGGACACCGGGGAGCTGTTTTTT. Protein sequence: CASSSAGGPDTGELFF.

This clone has more than one count but fewer than ten. The chain links TRBV13 to TRBJ1-3, with D uncertain. The CDR3 runs to 12 residues. Per the germline V gene, CDR1 is PRHDT and CDR2 is FYEKMQ (reference sequence). Trimming removed 5 bases at V and 7 bases at J, with 9 bases between. The CDR3 sequence is CASSDTSNTIYF. CDR3 nucleotides: TGTGCCAGCAGCGACACATCGAACACCATATATTTT.

The V call is TRBV9, the J call TRBJ1-5; no reliable D call. Germline CDR1 reads SGDLS; CDR2 reads YYNGEE. The CDR3 runs 14 residues. The germline V and J ends were trimmed by 3 bases and 2 bases, with 9 bases remaining between them. CDR3 sequence: CASSATARNQPQHF. As DNA, the CDR3 is TGTGCCAGCAGCGCCACAGCCCGCAATCAGCCCCAGCATTTT. The full variable domain, in which reference TRBV9 and TRBJ1-5 provide the parts outside the CDR3, is DSGVTQTPKHLITATGQRVTLRCSPRSGDLSVYWYQQSLDQGLQFLIQYYNGEERAKGNILERFSAQQFPDLHSELNLSSLELGDSALYFCASSATARNQPQHFGDGTRLSIL.